This T cell receptor beta chain was obtained from a study of blood T cell repertoires in COVID-19. Turning to the study itself: Samples of COVID-19 (acute and convalescent) were obtained from the United States, Italy and Spain. Sample material is recorded as cDNA or gDNA derived from T cells, B-cell-depleted T cells, or PBMCs.

Authors' analysis steps: Using reference gene primer amplification, nucleated cell counts were estimated. The assay was immunoSEQ multiplex PCR, and TCRdb's table has in-frame clones only and misses some. The V and J calls and the clone size are those of that table, but D and trimming were determined from the DNA. The data contain some 130,000 clones, approximately 90% of them singletons. Germline V CDR1 and CDR2: SEHNR, FQNEAQ (reference sequence). The CDR3 length is 16 residues. V gave up 8 bases and J gave up 2 bases; unmatched junction bases: 13. The chain joins TRBV7-9 to TRBJ2-3; TRBD1 matches 7 bases. This sequence originates from a man aged 55 to 69 with active or convalescent COVID-19. The specimen sequenced was peripheral blood. Written as DNA, the CDR3 is TGTGCCAGCCGCCCCGGCGGACAGGAGGACACAGATACGCAGTATTTT. Amino acids: CASRPGGQEDTDTQYF.